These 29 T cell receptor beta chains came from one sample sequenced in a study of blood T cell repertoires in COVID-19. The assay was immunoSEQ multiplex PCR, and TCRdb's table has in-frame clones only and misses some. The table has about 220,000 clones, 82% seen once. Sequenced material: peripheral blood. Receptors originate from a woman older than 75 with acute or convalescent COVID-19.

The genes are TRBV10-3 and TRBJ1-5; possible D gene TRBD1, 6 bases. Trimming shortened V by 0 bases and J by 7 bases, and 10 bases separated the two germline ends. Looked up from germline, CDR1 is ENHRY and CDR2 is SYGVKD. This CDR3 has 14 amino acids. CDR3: CAISESGGEQPQHF. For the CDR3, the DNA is TGTGCCATCAGTGAGTCAGGGGGTGAACAGCCCCAGCATTTT.

The CDR3 reads CASIPAWQGAYNEQFF. The CDR3 nucleotides read TGTGCCAGCATCCCGGCCTGGCAGGGGGCTTACAATGAGCAGTTCTTC. The rearrangement uses TRBV28 and TRBJ2-1, with 8 bases that match TRBD1. The CDR3 runs 16 residues. Germline CDR1 and CDR2: MDHEN and SYDVKM. Trimming cost V 7 bases and J 4 bases; bases outside gene matches: 12.

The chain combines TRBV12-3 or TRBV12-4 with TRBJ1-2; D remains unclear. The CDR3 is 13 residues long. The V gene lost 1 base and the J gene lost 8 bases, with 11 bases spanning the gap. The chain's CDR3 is CASSLEAEGGYTF. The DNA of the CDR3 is TGTGCCAGCAGTTTAGAGGCAGAGGGAGGCTACACCTTC.

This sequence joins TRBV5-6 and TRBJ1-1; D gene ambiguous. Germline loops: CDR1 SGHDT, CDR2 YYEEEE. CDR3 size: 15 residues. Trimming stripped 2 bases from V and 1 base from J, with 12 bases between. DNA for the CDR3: TGTGCCAGCAGCTTACTAATCGGAAGGAACACTGAAGCTTTCTTT. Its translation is CASSLLIGRNTEAFF. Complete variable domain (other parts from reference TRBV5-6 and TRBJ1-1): DAGVTQSPTHLIKTRGQQVTLRCSPKSGHDTVSWYQQALGQGPQFIFQYYEEEERQRGNFPDRFSGHQFPNYSSELNVNALLLGDSALYLCASSLLIGRNTEAFFGQGTRLTVV.

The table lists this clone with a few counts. The DNA of the CDR3 is TGTGCCAGCAGCTTATCGACAGGTATACTCTCCTACGAGCAGTACTTC. Translation: CASSLSTGILSYEQYF. The chain couples TRBV7-6 to TRBJ2-7; D may be TRBD1 (6 bases). Trimming removed 2 bases at V and 0 bases at J, with 14 bases between. The CDR3 extends over 16 amino acids. Germline V gene sequence: CDR1 SGHVS, CDR2 FNYEAQ.

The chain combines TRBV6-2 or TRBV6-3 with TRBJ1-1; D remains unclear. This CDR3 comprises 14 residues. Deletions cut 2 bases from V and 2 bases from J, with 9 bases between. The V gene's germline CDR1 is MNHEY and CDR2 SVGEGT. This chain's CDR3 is CASSYRGTNTEAFF. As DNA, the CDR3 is TGTGCCAGCAGTTACCGGGGAACCAACACTGAAGCTTTCTTT.

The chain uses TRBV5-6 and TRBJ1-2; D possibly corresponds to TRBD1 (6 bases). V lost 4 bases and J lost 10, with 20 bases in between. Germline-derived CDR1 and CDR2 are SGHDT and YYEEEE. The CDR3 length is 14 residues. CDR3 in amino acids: CASSITGSPLSYTF. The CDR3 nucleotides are TGTGCCAGCAGCATTACAGGGAGCCCACTATCCTACACCTTC.

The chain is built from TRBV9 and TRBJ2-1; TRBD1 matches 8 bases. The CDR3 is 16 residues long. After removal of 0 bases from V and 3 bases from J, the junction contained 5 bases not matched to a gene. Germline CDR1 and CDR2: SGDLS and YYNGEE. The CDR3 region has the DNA TGTGCCAGCAGCGTAGAAGGCAGGGGGCGCTACAATGAGCAGTTCTTC. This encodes CASSVEGRGRYNEQFF.

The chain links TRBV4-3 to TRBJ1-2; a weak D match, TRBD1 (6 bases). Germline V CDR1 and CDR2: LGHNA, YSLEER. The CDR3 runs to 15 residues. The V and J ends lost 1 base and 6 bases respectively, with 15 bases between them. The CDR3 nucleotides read TGCGCCAGCAGCCAAGGGTCGGGCAGGGGAGATGGCTACACCTTC. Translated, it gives CASSQGSGRGDGYTF.

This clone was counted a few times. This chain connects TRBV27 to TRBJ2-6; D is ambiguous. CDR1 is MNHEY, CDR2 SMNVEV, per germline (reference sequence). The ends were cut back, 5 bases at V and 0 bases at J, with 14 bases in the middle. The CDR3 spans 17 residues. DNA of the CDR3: TGTGCCAGCAGTCTTTACTACAAAGCCTCTGGGGCCAACGTCCTGACTTTC. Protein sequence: CASSLYYKASGANVLTF.

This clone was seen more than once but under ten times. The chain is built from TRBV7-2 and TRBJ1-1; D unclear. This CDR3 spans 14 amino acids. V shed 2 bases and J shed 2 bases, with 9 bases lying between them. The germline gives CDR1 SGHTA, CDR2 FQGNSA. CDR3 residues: CASSLMGGNTEAFF. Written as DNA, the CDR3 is TGTGCCAGCAGCTTAATGGGAGGAAACACTGAAGCTTTCTTT.

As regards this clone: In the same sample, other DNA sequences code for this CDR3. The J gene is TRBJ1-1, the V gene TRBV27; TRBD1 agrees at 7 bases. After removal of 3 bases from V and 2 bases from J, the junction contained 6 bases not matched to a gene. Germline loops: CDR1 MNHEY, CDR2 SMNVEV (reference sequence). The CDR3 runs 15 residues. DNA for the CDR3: TGTGCCAGCAGTTTGTCTCGACAGGGCAACACTGAAGCTTTCTTT. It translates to CASSLSRQGNTEAFF.

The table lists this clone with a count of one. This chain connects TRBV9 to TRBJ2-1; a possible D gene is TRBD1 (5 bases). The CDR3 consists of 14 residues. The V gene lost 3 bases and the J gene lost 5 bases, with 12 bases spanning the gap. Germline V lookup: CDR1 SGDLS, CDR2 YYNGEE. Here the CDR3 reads CASSARALDNEQFF. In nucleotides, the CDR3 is TGTGCCAGCAGCGCCAGGGCCCTCGACAATGAGCAGTTCTTC.

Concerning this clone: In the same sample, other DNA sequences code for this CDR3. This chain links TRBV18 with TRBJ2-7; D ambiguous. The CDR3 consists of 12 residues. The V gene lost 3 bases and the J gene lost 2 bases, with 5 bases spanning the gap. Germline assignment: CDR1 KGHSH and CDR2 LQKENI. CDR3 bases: TGTGCCAGCTCACCTAGCACCTACGAGCAGTACTTC. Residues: CASSPSTYEQYF.

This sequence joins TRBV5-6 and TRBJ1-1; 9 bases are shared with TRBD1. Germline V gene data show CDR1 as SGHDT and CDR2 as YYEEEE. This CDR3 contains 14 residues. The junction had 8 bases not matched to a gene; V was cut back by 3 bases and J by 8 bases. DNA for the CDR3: TGTGCCAGCAGCTCCGCCGGACAGGGGCAGGAAGCTTTCTTT. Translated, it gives CASSSAGQGQEAFF. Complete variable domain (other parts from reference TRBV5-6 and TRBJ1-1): DAGVTQSPTHLIKTRGQQVTLRCSPKSGHDTVSWYQQALGQGPQFIFQYYEEEERQRGNFPDRFSGHQFPNYSSELNVNALLLGDSALYLCASSSAGQGQEAFFGQGTRLTVV.

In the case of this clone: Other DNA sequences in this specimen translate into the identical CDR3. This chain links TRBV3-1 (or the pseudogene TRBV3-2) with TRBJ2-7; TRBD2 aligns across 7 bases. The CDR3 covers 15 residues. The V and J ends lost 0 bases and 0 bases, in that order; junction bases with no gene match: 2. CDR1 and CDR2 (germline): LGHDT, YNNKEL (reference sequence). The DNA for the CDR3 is TGTGCCAGCAGCCAAGATCTAGCGGTCTCCTACGAGCAGTACTTC. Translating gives CASSQDLAVSYEQYF.

The CDR3: CASSYRTGTETQYF. CDR3 DNA sequence: TGTGCCAGCAGCTACCGGACAGGAACGGAGACCCAGTACTTC. The rearrangement uses TRBV7-2 and TRBJ2-5, with 7 bases aligning to TRBD1. With 4 bases clipped from V and 5 bases from J, the junction kept 7 bases outside the gene matches. The CDR3 loop spans 14 amino acids. Per the germline V gene, CDR1 is SGHTA and CDR2 is FQGNSA.

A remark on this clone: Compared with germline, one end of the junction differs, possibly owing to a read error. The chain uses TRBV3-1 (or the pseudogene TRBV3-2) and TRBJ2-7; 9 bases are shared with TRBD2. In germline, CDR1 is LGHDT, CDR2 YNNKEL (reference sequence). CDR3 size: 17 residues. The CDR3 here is CASSSQTTSGLGRPSLF. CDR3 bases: TGTGCCAGCAGCTCCCAAACAACTAGCGGGCTAGGGAGGCCCTCTCTATTC.

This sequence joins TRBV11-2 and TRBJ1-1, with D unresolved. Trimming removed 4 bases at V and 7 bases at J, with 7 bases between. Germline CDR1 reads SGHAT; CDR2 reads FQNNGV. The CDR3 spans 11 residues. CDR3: CASSSRDEAFF. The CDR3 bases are TGTGCCAGCAGCTCAAGAGATGAAGCTTTCTTT.

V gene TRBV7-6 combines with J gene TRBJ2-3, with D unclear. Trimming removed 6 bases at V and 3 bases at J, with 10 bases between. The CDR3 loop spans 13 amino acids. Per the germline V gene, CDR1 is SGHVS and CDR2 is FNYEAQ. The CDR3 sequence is CASRPYGTDTQYF. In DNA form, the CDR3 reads TGTGCCAGCAGACCCTACGGTACAGATACGCAGTATTTT.

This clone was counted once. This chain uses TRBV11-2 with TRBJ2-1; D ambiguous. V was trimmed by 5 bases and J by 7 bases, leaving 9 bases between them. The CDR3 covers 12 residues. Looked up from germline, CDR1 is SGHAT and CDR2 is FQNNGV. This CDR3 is CASSGPGNEQFF. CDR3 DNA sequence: TGTGCCAGCAGCGGTCCCGGGAATGAGCAGTTCTTC.

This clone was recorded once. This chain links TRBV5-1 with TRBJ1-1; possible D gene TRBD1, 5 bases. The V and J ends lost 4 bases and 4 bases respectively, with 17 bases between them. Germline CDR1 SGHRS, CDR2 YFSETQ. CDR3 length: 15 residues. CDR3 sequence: CASSRGQNAGTEAFF. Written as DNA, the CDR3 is TGCGCCAGCAGCCGCGGACAAAATGCTGGCACTGAAGCTTTCTTT.

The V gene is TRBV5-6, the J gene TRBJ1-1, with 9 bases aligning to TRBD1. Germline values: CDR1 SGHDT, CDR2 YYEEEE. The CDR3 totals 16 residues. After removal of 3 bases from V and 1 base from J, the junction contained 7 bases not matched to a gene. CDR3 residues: CASSWGQGLRNTEAFF. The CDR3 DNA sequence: TGTGCCAGCAGCTGGGGACAGGGATTGAGGAACACTGAAGCTTTCTTT.

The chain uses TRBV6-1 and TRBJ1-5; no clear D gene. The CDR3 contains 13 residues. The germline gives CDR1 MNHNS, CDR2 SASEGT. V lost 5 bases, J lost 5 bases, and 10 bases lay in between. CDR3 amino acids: CASSFAAHQPQHF. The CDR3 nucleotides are TGTGCCAGCAGTTTCGCGGCCCATCAGCCCCAGCATTTT.

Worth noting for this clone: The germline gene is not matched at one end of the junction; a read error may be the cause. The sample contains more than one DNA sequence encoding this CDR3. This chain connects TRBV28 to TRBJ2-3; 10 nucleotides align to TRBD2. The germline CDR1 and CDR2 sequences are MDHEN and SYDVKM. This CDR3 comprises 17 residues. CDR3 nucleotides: TGTGCTAGCAGTACACGACTCCTAGCGGGGGTAACAGATACGCAGTATTTT. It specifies CASSTRLLAGVTDTQYF.

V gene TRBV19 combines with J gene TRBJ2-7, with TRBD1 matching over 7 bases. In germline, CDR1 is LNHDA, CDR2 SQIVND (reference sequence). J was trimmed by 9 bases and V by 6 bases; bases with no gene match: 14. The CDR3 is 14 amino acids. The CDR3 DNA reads TGTGCCAGTAGCCCGACAGGGTCTGTCTCTGGGCAGTACTTC. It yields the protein CASSPTGSVSGQYF.

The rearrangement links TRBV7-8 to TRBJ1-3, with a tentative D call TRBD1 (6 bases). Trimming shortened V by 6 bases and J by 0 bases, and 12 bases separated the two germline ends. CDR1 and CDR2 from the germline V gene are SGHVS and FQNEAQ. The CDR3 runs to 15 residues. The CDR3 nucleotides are TGTGCCAGCAGTGAGGGGGTTAGCTCTGGAAACACCATATATTTT. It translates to CASSEGVSSGNTIYF. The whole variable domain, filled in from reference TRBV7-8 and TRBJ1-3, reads GAGVSQSPRYKVAKRGQDVALRCDPISGHVSLFWYQQALGQGPEFLTYFQNEAQLDKSGLPSDRFFAERPEGSVSTLKIQRTQQEDSAVYLCASSEGVSSGNTIYFGEGSWLTVV.

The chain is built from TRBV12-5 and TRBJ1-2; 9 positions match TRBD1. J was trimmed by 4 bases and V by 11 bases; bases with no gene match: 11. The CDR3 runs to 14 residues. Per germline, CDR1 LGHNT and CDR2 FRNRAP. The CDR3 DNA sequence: TGTGCTTGTACCGGGACAGGGAGGAGCTATGGCTACACCTTC. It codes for CACTGTGRSYGYTF.

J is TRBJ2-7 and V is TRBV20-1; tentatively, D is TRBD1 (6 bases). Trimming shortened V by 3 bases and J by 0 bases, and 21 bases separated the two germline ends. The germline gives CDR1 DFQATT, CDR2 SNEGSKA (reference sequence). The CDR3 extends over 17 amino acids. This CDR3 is CSASPPGHLMSSYEQYF. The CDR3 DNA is TGCAGTGCTAGTCCTCCGGGACACCTTATGAGCTCCTACGAGCAGTACTTC.